This TCR beta chain was captured by sequencing in a study of regulatory T cells in long-lasting Graves disease. Arm-PCR of CDR3 regions and iRepertoire HTBI primers were used to build TCR beta libraries. TCRdb re-derived calls from the multiplex PCR reads in MiXCR, one entry per CDR3 protein. The sample has about 360,000 distinct CDR3 sequences, 15% to 20% seen once; the top ten hold around 20%. Time point meaning: newly diagnosed GD, antithyroid drugs for less than 3 months. PBMC-extracted RNA yielded the TCR library. The germline gives CDR1 MDHEN, CDR2 SYDVKM. The CDR3 covers 18 residues. V was clipped by 4 bases and J by 7 bases; unmatched bases: 18. Note on this clonotype: Antigen unknown. A much larger clone differs by one base, so this may be a read error.

Regarding the study as a whole: The study found TRBV28, TRBJ1-2 and TRBJ2-5 favored in persistent disease.

These same records also appear under a second study, on T cells in Graves' hyperthyroidism and ophthalmopathy.

The chain employs TRBV28 and TRBJ2-7; 11 bases line up with TRBD2. The receptor's source is a woman aged 18-30 years with Graves disease. Specimen: peripheral blood mononuclear cells (PBMCs), collected at new diagnosis, from a patient treated with antithyroid drugs. The CDR3 DNA sequence: TGTGCCAGCAGTTCTCACAAGCTAGCGGGAGGAATATTCAATGAGCAGTACTTC. Protein: CASSSHKLAGGIFNEQYF.